Only a few counts were recorded for the clone carrying this TCR beta chain. The source of the sample is a study of long-term antiretroviral therapy in people with HIV. Study-level information: The immediate-ART recommendation dates to 2015, and the earliest samples predate it by about a decade.

The V and J ends lost 4 bases and 7 bases, in that order; junction bases with no gene match: 8. CDR1 is SGDLS, CDR2 YYNGEE, per germline. CDR3 length: 15 amino acids. A v3.0 immunoSEQ assay was performed at survey level. The table came from immunoSEQ multiplex PCR; TCRdb's copy has only in-frame clones and leaves some out. The data contain approximately 11,000 clones, around 84% of them singletons. The receptor was derived from a man aged 45-65 years with HIV. Here the sequenced sample was unsorted PBMCs, taken 7.2 years after starting antiretroviral therapy. V gene TRBV9 combines with J gene TRBJ1-5, with 10 positions matching TRBD1. The CDR3 bases are TGTGCCAGCAGCCCCCACGGGACAGGGGAACAGCCCCAGCATTTT. Encoded protein: CASSPHGTGEQPQHF.